This T cell receptor beta chain was observed in a study of cytomegalovirus exposure and HLA in healthy donors. Study details: About 85 million unique TCRs from HLA-typed donors were held in an early release of data. Study-level results: One variant, a missense change in DCLRE1C, was linked in a later analysis to TCR beta V- and J-gene trimming.

The PCR ran on 60 Vbeta and 13 Jbeta primers. Sequenced by immunoSEQ multiplex PCR; TCRdb stores in-frame clones only, minus some. This repertoire shows 120,000 or so clones, 65% to 75% found once; its top ten account for roughly 11%. A note on this clone: Its antigen remains unknown.

Germline assignment: CDR1 SGHTA and CDR2 FQGNSA. The V gene lost 4 bases and the J gene lost 4 bases, with 10 bases spanning the gap. The CDR3 loop spans 13 amino acids. V is TRBV7-2 and J is TRBJ1-2, with a possible D match to TRBD1 (5 bases). This TCR was recovered from a woman in her forties or fifties in good health and CMV-seropositive. The sample comprised PBMCs. CDR3 amino acids: CASSSTVLYGYTF. In DNA form, the CDR3 reads TGTGCCAGCAGCTCGACAGTGCTCTATGGCTACACCTTC.